This note documents a single T cell receptor (beta chain) sequence. The record originates from a study of shared clonotypes between healthy human individuals. Background on the study: Three plates were used per donor for CD4 naive, three for CD4 memory, two for CD8 naive and one for CD8 memory.

The protocol was immunoSEQ multiplex PCR, while the TCRdb copy is restricted to in-frame clones and leaves out a portion. In the table there are over 300,000 clones, about nine tenths of which are singletons. CDR3 size: 14 residues. Trimming removed 3 bases at V and 4 bases at J, with 13 bases between. Germline assignment: CDR1 MNHEY and CDR2 SVGAGI. CD45RO+ cells joined CCR7-negative CD45RA+ TemRA cells to form CD8 memory. The clonotype originates from a man between 18 and 35 years old in good health. The chain couples TRBV6-5 to TRBJ2-7; either TRBD1 or TRBD2 may supply D (6 bases each). Source material: memory CD8+ T cells sorted from blood. Noted subset: CD45RO+ cells pooled with CCR7-negative TemRA cells. The CDR3 DNA sequence: TGTGCCAGCAGTTATGAAGGGGGAGGATACGAGCAGTACTTC. Amino acid sequence: CASSYEGGGYEQYF.